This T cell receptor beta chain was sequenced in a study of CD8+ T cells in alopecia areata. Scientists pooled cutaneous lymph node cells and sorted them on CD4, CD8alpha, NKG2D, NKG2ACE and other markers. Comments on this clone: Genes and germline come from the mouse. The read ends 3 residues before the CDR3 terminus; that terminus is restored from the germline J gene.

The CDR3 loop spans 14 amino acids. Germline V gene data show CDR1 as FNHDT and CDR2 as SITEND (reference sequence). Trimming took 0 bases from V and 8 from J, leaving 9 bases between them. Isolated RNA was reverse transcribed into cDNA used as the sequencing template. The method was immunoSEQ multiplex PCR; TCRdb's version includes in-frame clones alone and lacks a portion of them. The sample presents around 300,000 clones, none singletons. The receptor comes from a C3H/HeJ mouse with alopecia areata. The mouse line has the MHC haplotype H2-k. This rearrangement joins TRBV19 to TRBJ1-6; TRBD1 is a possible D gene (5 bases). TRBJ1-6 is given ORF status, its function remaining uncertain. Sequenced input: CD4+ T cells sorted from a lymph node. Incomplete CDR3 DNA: TGTGCCAGCAGTATAGTGGGAGGGGATTCGCCC. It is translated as CASSIVGGDSP. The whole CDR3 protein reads CASSIVGGDSPLYF.